This TCR beta chain was recovered during a study of PD-1 blockade in classical Hodgkin lymphoma (dated by TCRdb to about 2020). About the full investigation: Nivolumab dosing was 3 mg/kg intravenously every 2 weeks, continuing until either disease progression or unacceptable toxicity. A peripheral blood immune signature of response to PD-1 blockade in classical Hodgkin lymphoma was defined using TCR beta sequencing and CyTOF.

The Qiagen DNeasy kit was used to extract genomic DNA both from unsorted PBMCs and from the negatively selected CD4+ and CD8+ fractions. TCR beta CDR3 regions were subjected to amplification by immunoSEQ multiplex PCR with primers that anneal to V and J segments. A synthetic immune receptor repertoire was used to minimize amplification bias, and any remaining bias was removed computationally after sequencing. Per the source publication's procedure: Repertoire diversity was quantified as the Shannon entropy index using custom Python scripts. Unsorted, CD4+ and CD8+ repertoires were analyzed separately, except in combined analyses where CD4+ and CD8+ sequences were merged in silico. Clonal expansion was defined as at least a 2-fold frequency increase after treatment relative to C1D1, with a pseudocount of 0.5 for undetected baseline clones. Clones with 0 or 1 copy at C1D1 were defined as singleton clones, while clones with 2 or more copies were defined as non-singleton clones. Clones expanded in unsorted samples were annotated as CD4+, CD8+ or unknown by matching protein sequences in sorted samples from the same patient. Wilcoxon tests were applied to paired samples to test diversity changes from C1D1 to C4D1. TCRdb re-hosts the immuneACCESS table, in-frame sequences only. Its copies lack some clones; in the studies checked, an unresolved V gene accounts for under half of them, and the cause for the rest is not known. V, J and clone size reflect that table, while D and trimming were determined from the DNA. The sample table holds about 21,000 clones, of which about 71% were seen once. The ten largest clones represent about 15% of the sample.

What the authors observed across the whole study: Baseline TCR diversity was reported to be lower in newly diagnosed patients than in healthy donors, and even lower in relapsed/refractory patients. Among trial patients, those achieving complete response had baseline diversity similar to that of newly diagnosed patients, while diversity was significantly lower in partial responders and progressors. The study was restricted to a single clinical trial cohort, and the causes of repertoire differences, possibly disease activity or prior therapy, were left undefined. CD4+ but not CD8+ TCR diversity rose significantly by C4D1 (p=0.0027 vs p=0.16), most apparent in complete responders (p=0.02). Lower diversity was seen in patients whose nivolumab began less than 1 year after ASCT, and these patients were left out of later analyses so that immune reconstitution would not confound the results.

This specimen's time point label, per the study, means: cycle 1 day 1 (C1D1), immediately before nivolumab initiation. All trial patients had relapsed after autologous stem cell transplantation, with cohorts A, B and C differing in prior brentuximab vedotin exposure. The trial cohort comprised some 60 patients with relapsed/refractory classical Hodgkin lymphoma whose best overall responses were complete response, partial response or progressive disease. In the multi-cohort phase II CheckMate 205 trial, trial patients received single-agent nivolumab. Best overall response was determined by an independent review committee according to the 2007 International Working Group response criteria. Trial PBMCs were obtained immediately prior to nivolumab initiation (C1D1) and on therapy at cycle 2 day 1 and cycle 4 day 1. Peripheral blood was collected in 8 mL Vacutainer Cell Preparation Tubes, from which PBMCs were isolated by centrifugation and then cryopreserved.

Here V drops 0 bases and J drops 6 bases, and the junction holds 5 bases not matched to any gene. In the germline V gene (reference sequence), CDR1 corresponds to MNHEY and CDR2 to SMNVEV. The CDR3 has 16 amino acids, counting the end cysteine and phenylalanine. Just CDR3 DNA is preserved here, 48 bases in frame from base 1. To note about this clone: The target of this receptor is not known. One base away there is no much larger clone; base qualities are not given.

The receptor was isolated from a human donor with classical Hodgkin lymphoma. The input for sequencing was peripheral blood mononuclear cells (PBMCs), taken at baseline. The chain uses TRBV27 and TRBJ1-4; TRBD1 aligns with 9 central bases. For the CDR3, the sequence is CASSLSSGTGYEKLFF. The base sequence is TGTGCCAGCAGTTTATCGTCGGGGACAGGGTATGAAAAACTGTTTTTT.